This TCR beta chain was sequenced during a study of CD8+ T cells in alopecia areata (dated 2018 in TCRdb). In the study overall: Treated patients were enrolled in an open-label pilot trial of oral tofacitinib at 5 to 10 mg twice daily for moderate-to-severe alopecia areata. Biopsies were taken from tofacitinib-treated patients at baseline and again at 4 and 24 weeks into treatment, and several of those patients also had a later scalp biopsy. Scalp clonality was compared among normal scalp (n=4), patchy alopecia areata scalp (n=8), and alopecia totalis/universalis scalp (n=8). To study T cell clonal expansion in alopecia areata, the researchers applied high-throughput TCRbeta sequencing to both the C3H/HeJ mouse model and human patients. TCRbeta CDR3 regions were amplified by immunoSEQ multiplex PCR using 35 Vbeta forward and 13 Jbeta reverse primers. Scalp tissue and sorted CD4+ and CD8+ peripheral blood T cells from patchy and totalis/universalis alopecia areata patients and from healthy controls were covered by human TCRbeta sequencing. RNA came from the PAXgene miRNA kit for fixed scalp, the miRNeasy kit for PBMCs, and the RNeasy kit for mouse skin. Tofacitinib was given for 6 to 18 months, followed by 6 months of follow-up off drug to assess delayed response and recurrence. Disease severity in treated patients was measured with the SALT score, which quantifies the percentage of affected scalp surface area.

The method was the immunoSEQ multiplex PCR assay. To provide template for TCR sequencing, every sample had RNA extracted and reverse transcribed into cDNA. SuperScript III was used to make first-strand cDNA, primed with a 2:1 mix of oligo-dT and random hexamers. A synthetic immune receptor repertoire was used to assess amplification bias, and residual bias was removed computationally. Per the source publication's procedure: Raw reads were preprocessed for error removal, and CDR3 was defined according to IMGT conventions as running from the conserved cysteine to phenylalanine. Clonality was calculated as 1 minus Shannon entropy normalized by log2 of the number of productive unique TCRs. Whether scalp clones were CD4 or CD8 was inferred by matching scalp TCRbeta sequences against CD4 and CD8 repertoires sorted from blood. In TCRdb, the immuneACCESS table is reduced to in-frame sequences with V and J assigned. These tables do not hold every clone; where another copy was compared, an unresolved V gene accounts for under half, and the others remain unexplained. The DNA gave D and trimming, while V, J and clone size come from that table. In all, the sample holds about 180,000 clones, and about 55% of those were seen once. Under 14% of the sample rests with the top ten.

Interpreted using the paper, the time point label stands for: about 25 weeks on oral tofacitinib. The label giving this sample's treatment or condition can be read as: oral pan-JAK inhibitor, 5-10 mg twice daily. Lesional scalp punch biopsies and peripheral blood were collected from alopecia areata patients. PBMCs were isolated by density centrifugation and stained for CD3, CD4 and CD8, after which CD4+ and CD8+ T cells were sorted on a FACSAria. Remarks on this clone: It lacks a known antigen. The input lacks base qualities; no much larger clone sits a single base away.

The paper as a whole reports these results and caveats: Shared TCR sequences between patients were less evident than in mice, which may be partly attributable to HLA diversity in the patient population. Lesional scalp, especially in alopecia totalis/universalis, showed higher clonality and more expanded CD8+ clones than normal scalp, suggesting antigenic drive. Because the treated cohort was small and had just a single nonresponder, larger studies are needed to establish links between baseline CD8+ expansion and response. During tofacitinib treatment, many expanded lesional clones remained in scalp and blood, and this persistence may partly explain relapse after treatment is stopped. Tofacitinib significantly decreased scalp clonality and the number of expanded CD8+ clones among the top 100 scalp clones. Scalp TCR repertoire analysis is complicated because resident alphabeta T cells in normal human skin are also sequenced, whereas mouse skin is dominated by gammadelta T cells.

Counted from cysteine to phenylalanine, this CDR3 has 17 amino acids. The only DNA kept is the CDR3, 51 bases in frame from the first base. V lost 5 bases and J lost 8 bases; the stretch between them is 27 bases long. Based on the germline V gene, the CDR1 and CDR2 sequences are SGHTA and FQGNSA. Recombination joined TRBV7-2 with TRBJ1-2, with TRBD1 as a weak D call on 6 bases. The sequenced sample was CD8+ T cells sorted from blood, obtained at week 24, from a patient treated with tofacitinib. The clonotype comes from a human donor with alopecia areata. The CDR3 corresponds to CASSLAPLEEQGDGYTF. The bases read TGTGCCAGCAGCCTTGCACCGTTGGAGGAACAGGGTGACGGCTACACCTTC.